The next 14 T cell receptor beta chains were all read from a single sample in a study of blood T cell repertoires in COVID-19 (dated by TCRdb to 2018 to 2021). The library was prepared using the immunoSEQ multiplex PCR assay. Here the immuneACCESS table is served through TCRdb, limited to in-frame sequences with V and J called. Missing clones are a known gap in these copies; in checked studies unresolved V genes cover under half, and the rest lacks a known reason. The sample contains a few hundred thousand clones, more than 75% of them found a single time. The ten biggest clones cover 9.5% to 15% of the sample. The sequenced material came from peripheral blood. The receptors were gathered from a human donor in a cohort sampled during active COVID-19.

The chain combines TRBV5-6 with TRBJ2-7, with 8 positions matching TRBD1. CDR1 and CDR2 (germline): SGHDT, YYEEEE. The CDR3 runs 13 residues. V gave up 4 bases and J gave up 5 bases; unmatched junction bases: 5. The CDR3 nucleotides read TGTGCCAGCAGCCTGACAGGGGTGGACGAGCAGTACTTC. Protein product: CASSLTGVDEQYF.

This clone was found a few times. The CDR3 sequence: CSVGGGLATEAFF. The DNA of the CDR3 is TGCAGCGTCGGCGGGGGGCTGGCTACTGAAGCTTTCTTT. The rearrangement links TRBV29-1 to TRBJ1-1; TRBD1 is a possible D gene (6 bases). The CDR3 consists of 13 residues. V was trimmed by 6 bases and J by 5 bases, leaving 16 bases between them. Germline V gives CDR1 SQVTM, CDR2 ANQGSEA. Using reference TRBV29-1 and TRBJ1-1 for the parts outside the CDR3, the full variable domain is SAVISQKPSRDICQRGTSLTIQCQVDSQVTMMFWYRQQPGQSLTLIATANQGSEATYESGFVIDKFPISRPNLTFSTLTVSNMSPEDSSIYLCSVGGGLATEAFFGQGTRLTVV.

V and J are TRBV7-8 and TRBJ2-7; 10 nucleotides align to TRBD1. The CDR3 has 14 residues. The V gene end was trimmed by 4 bases and the J gene end by 7 bases; junction bases not matched to a gene: 7. Looked up from germline, CDR1 is SGHVS and CDR2 is FQNEAQ. CDR3 bases: TGTGCCAGCAGCTCGGGGGACAGGGGTGGGGAGCAGTACTTC. Translated: CASSSGDRGGEQYF.

This clone was observed a single time. V usage is TRBV28 and J usage is TRBJ2-7; possibly TRBD1 for D (6 bases). Germline assignment: CDR1 MDHEN and CDR2 SYDVKM. Trimming stripped 2 bases from V and 4 bases from J, with 9 bases between. This CDR3 is built from 13 residues. CDR3 sequence reads: CASSLGTKYEQYF. DNA for the CDR3: TGTGCCAGCAGTTTAGGGACAAAATACGAGCAGTACTTC.

This sequence joins TRBV5-4 and TRBJ2-7; 12 positions agree with TRBD2. Germline loops: CDR1 SGHNT, CDR2 YYREEE (reference sequence). The trim removed 4 bases at V and 6 bases at J, leaving 8 bases unmatched. The CDR3 consists of 15 residues. CDR3 sequence (DNA): TGTGCCAGCAGCCCATCTAGCGGGAGGGCGGGCGAGCAGTACTTC. It codes for CASSPSSGRAGEQYF.

This clone is a singleton in its sample. The chain joins TRBV19 to TRBJ2-6, with 9 bases matching TRBD1. CDR1 is LNHDA, CDR2 SQIVND, per germline (reference sequence). V lost 5 bases to trimming and J lost 0 bases; unmatched junction nucleotides: 8. This CDR3 contains 18 residues. CDR3 DNA: TGTGCCAGTAGTGCGGGACAGGGTGTGAGCTCTGGGGCCAACGTCCTGACTTTC. This gives the protein CASSAGQGVSSGANVLTF. The whole variable domain, remainder taken from reference TRBV19 and TRBJ2-6, is DGGITQSPKYLFRKEGQNVTLSCEQNLNHDAMYWYRQDPGQGLRLIYYSQIVNDFQKGDIAEGYSVSREKKESFPLTVTSAQKNPTAFYLCASSAGQGVSSGANVLTFGAGSRLTVL.

The V gene is TRBV12-2, the J gene TRBJ2-7; the D segment call TRBD1 is taken from the table without a DNA check. TRBV12-2 is an annotated pseudogene. There are 18 residues in the CDR3. The CDR3 is CASPPGTGAPSSSYEQYF. The DNA of the CDR3 is TGTGCAAGTCCCCCCGGGACAGGGGCCCCCTCAAGCTCCTACGAGCAGTACTTC.

V and J are TRBV7-8 and TRBJ2-5; no reliable D call. Looked up from germline, CDR1 is SGHVS and CDR2 is FQNEAQ. The CDR3 covers 13 residues. Deletions cut 2 bases from V and 5 bases from J, with 9 bases between. The CDR3 here is CASSLSKEETQYF. As DNA, the CDR3 is TGTGCCAGCAGCTTATCTAAGGAGGAGACCCAGTACTTC.

This sequence joins TRBV7-9 and TRBJ1-1; D is uncertain. CDR1 is SEHNR and CDR2 is FQNEAQ in the germline V gene (reference sequence). Trimming took off 3 bases at V and 2 bases at J, with 7 bases between the two ends. The length of the CDR3 is 13 residues. The CDR3 DNA follows: TGTGCCAGCAGCTTCCCCAGTAACACTGAAGCTTTCTTT. Amino acid sequence: CASSFPSNTEAFF.

This clone occurred a few times. This chain connects TRBV15 to TRBJ1-5; 7 nucleotides align to TRBD1. CDR3 length: 15 amino acids. V dropped 8 bases and J dropped 5; count of bases not matched to a gene: 12. Germline CDR1 and CDR2: LNHNV and YYDKDF (reference sequence). The CDR3 protein is CATSRQGRADQPQHF. The CDR3 DNA follows: TGTGCCACCTCCCGACAGGGAAGGGCGGATCAGCCCCAGCATTTT.

This chain connects TRBV11-3 to TRBJ2-1; 12 bases agree with TRBD2. CDR1 and CDR2 from the germline V gene are SGHNT and YENEEA. This CDR3 has 14 residues. The J segment lost 10 bases and the V segment lost 6 bases, leaving 7 bases of the junction unmatched. The CDR3 region is CASSRTSGEGEQFF. CDR3 coding DNA: TGTGCCAGCAGTCGGACTAGCGGGGAGGGGGAGCAGTTCTTC.

V gene TRBV27 combines with J gene TRBJ2-7; TRBD2 matches 8 bases. V was pared by 7 bases and J by 2 bases, with 7 bases of the junction left unmatched. The CDR3 extends over 14 amino acids. Germline V gene data show CDR1 as MNHEY and CDR2 as SMNVEV (reference sequence). CDR3 loop: CASKPLAGTYEQYF. DNA for the CDR3: TGTGCCAGCAAACCCCTAGCGGGCACCTACGAGCAGTACTTC.

The rearrangement joins TRBV6-2 or TRBV6-3 to TRBJ1-5; TRBD1 is a possible D gene (6 bases). CDR3 length: 16 amino acids. Germline V CDR1 and CDR2: MNHEY, SVGEGT. Deletions cut 6 bases from V and 6 bases from J, with 21 bases between. CDR3 residues: CASSRTDGTTAQPQHF. The CDR3 coding sequence is TGTGCCAGCAGCAGGACAGATGGAACAACGGCTCAGCCCCAGCATTTT.

V usage is TRBV18 and J usage is TRBJ2-1, with 10 bases aligning to TRBD1. Germline-derived CDR1 and CDR2 are KGHSH and LQKENI. CDR3 length: 18 amino acids. V was pared by 2 bases and J by 0 bases, with 7 bases of the junction left unmatched. CDR3 amino acids: CASSPIDRGQSSYNEQFF. The CDR3 coding sequence is TGTGCCAGCTCACCAATTGACAGGGGGCAGAGCTCCTACAATGAGCAGTTCTTC.